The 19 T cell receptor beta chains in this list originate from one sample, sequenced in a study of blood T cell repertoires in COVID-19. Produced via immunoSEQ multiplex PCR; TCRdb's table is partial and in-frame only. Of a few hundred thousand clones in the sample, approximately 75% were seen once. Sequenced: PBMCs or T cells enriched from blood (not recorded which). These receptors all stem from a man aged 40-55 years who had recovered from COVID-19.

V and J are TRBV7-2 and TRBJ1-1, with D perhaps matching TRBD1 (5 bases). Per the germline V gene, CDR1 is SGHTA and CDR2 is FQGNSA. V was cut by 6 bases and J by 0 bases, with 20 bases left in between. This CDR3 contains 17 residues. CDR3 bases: TGTGCCAGCAGTTCAATCAAAACACAGGCCATGAACACTGAAGCTTTCTTT. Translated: CASSSIKTQAMNTEAFF.

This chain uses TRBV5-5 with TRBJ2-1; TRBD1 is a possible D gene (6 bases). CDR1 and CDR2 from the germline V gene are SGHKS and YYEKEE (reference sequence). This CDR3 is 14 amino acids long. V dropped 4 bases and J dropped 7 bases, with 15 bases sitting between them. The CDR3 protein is CASSPYLQGNEQFF. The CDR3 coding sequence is TGTGCCAGCAGCCCGTATTTACAGGGAAATGAGCAGTTCTTC.

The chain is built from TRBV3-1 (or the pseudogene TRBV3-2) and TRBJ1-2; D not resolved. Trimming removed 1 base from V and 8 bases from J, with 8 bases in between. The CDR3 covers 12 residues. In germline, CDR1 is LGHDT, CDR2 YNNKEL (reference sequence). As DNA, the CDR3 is TGTGCCAGCAGCCAAGGTTCGGGGGGCTACACCTTC. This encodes CASSQGSGGYTF.

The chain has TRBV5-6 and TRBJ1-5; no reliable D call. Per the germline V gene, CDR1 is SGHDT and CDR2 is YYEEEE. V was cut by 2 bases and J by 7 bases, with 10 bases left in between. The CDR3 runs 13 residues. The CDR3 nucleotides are TGTGCCAGCAGCTTTTCTCCGGGACAGCCCCAGCATTTT. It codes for CASSFSPGQPQHF.

The CDR3 protein is CAWTPWRMATNTEAFF. The CDR3, as DNA: TGTGCCTGGACCCCTTGGAGGATGGCTACCAACACTGAAGCTTTCTTT. The chain is built from TRBV30 and TRBJ1-1; D unclear. The germline V gene has CDR1 GTSNPN and CDR2 SVGIG (reference sequence). Between the trimmed V and J ends, which lost 4 bases and 2 bases, there was a span of 20 bases. The CDR3 runs 16 residues. The full variable domain, completed using reference TRBV30 and TRBJ1-1, is SQTIHQWPATLVQPVGSPLSLECTVEGTSNPNLYWYRQAAGRGLQLLFYSVGIGQISSEVPQNLSASRPQDRQFILSSKKLLLSDSGFYLCAWTPWRMATNTEAFFGQGTRLTVV.

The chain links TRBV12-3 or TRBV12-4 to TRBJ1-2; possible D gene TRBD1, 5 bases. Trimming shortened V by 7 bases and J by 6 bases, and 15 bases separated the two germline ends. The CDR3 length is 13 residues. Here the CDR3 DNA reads TGTGCCAGCACCCCGGGGGGACTCCATGGCTACACCTTC. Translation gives CASTPGGLHGYTF.

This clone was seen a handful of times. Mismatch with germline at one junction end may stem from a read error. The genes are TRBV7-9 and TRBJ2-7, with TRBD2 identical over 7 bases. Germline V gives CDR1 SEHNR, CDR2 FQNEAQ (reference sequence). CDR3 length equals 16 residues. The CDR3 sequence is CASSLATSPGAYEQYF. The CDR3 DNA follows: TGTGCCAGCAGCCTAGCGACTAGCCCGGGAGCCTACGAGCAGTACTTC.

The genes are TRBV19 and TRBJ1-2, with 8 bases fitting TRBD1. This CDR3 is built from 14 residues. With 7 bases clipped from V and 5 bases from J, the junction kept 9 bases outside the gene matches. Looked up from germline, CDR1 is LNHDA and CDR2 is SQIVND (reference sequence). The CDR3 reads CASIPPGQVYGYTF. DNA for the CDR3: TGTGCCAGTATCCCCCCGGGACAGGTATATGGCTACACCTTC. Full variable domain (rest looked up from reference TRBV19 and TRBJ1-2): DGGITQSPKYLFRKEGQNVTLSCEQNLNHDAMYWYRQDPGQGLRLIYYSQIVNDFQKGDIAEGYSVSREKKESFPLTVTSAQKNPTAFYLCASIPPGQVYGYTFGSGTRLTVV.

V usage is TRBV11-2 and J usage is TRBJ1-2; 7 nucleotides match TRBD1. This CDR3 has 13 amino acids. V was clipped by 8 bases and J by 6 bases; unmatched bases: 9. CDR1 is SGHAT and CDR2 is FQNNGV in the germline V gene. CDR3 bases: TGTGCCAGCTGGCCTGACAGGGTGGATGGCTACACCTTC. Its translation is CASWPDRVDGYTF.

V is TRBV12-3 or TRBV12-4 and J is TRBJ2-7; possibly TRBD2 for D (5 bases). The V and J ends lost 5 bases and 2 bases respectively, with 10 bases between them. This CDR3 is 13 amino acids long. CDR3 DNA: TGTGCCAGCAGTGACCAGCGGCCCTACGAGCAGTACTTC. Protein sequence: CASSDQRPYEQYF.

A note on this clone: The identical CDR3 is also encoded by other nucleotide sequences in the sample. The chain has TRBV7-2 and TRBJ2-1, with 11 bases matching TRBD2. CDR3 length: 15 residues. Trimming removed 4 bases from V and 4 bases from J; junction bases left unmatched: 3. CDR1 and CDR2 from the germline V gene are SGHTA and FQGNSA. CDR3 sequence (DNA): TGTGCCAGCAGCTCGACTAGCGGGGAGTACAATGAGCAGTTCTTC. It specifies CASSSTSGEYNEQFF. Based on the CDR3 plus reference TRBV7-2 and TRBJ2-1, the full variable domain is GAGVSQSPSNKVTEKGKDVELRCDPISGHTALYWYRQSLGQGLEFLIYFQGNSAPDKSGLPSDRFSAERTGGSVSTLTIQRTQQEDSAVYLCASSSTSGEYNEQFFGPGTRLTVL.

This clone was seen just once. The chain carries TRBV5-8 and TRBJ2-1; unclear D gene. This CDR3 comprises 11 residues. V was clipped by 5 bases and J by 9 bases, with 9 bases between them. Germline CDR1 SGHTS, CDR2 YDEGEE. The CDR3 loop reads CASSYRVEQFF. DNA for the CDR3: TGTGCCAGCAGTTACCGGGTTGAGCAGTTCTTC. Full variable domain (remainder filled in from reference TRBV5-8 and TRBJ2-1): EAGVTQSPTHLIKTRGQQATLRCSPISGHTSVYWYQQALGLGLQFLLWYDEGEERNRGNFPPRFSGRQFPNYSSELNVNALELEDSALYLCASSYRVEQFFGPGTRLTVL.

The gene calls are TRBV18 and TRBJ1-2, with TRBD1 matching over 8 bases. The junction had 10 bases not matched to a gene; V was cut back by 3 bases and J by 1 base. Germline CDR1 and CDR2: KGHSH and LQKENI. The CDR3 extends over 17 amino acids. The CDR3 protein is CASSPAFQGAGNYGYTF. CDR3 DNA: TGTGCCAGCTCACCCGCTTTCCAGGGGGCGGGTAACTATGGCTACACCTTC.

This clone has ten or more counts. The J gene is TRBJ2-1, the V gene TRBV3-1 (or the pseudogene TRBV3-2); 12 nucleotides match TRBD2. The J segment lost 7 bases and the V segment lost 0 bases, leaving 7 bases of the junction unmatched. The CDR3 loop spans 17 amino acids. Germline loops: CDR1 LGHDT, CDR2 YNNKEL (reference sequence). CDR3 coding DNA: TGTGCCAGCAGCCAAGAGGGGGTACTAGCGGGAGGAAATGAGCAGTTCTTC. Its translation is CASSQEGVLAGGNEQFF.

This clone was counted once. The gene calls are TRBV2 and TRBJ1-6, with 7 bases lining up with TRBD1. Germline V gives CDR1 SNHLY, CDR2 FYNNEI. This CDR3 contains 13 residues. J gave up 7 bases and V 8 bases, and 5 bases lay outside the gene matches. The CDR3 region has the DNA TGTGCCAGCGAGGAGACAGGGAATTCACCCCTCCACTTT. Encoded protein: CASEETGNSPLHF.

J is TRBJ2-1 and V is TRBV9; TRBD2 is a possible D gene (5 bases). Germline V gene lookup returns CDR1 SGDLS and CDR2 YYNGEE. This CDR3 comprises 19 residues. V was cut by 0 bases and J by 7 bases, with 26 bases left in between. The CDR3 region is CASSVVAESRRQIGNEQFF. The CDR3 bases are TGTGCCAGCAGCGTAGTCGCGGAGTCCCGGAGGCAAATTGGGAATGAGCAGTTCTTC.

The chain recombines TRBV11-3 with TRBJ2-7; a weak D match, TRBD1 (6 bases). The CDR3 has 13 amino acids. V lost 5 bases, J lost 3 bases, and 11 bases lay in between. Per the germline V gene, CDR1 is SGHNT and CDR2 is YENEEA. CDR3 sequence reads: CASSLSDSYEQYF. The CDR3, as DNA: TGTGCCAGCAGCCTCTCGGACAGCTACGAGCAGTACTTC.

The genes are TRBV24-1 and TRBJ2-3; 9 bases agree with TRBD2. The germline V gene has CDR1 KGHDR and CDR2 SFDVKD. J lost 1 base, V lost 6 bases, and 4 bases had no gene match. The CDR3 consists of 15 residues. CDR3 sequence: CATSPSGDRTDTQYF. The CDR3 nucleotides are TGTGCCACCAGTCCTAGCGGGGACCGCACAGATACGCAGTATTTT.

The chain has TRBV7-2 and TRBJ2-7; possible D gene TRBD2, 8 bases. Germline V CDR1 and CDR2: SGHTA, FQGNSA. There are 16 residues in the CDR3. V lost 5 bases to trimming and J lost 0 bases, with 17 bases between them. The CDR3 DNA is TGTGCCAGCAGCCGGATAGCGGGACAGATCTCCTACGAGCAGTACTTC. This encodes CASSRIAGQISYEQYF.